The 22 T cell receptor beta chains listed next were all sequenced from one sample in a study of response to subunit inactivated influenza vaccine. TCRdb used MiXCR to reprocess the RT-PCR reads, holding one entry per CDR3 protein. The sample yields around 480,000 distinct CDR3 sequences, 10% to 11% seen once. The sample in question was PBMCs from blood, obtained around seven weeks after vaccination. The receptor set was obtained from a man aged 50-60 years who received an inactivated influenza vaccine.

The chain is built from TRBV13 and TRBJ2-1; the match to TRBD1 covers 11 bases. The CDR3 totals 13 residues. V lost 3 bases, J lost 9 bases, and 1 base stayed unmatched. In germline, CDR1 is PRHDT, CDR2 FYEKMQ (reference sequence). The CDR3 loop is CASSFGTGGEQFF. In DNA form, the CDR3 reads TGTGCCAGCAGCTTCGGGACAGGGGGTGAGCAGTTCTTC.

V and J are TRBV29-1 and TRBJ2-1; D is possibly TRBD1 (6 bases). The CDR3 spans 13 residues. CDR1 and CDR2 from the germline V gene are SQVTM and ANQGSEA. V lost 6 bases and J lost 13, with 22 bases in between. The CDR3, as DNA: TGCAGCGTGAGGGGCGGAAACAGGGTCCCACAGTTCTTC. Its protein is CSVRGGNRVPQFF.

The chain joins TRBV7-2 to TRBJ2-7; no clear D gene. Looked up from germline, CDR1 is SGHTA and CDR2 is FQGNSA. The CDR3 sequence is 11 residues long. With 5 bases removed from V and 5 bases from J, the gap between germline ends came to 7 bases. CDR3 bases: TGTGCCAGCAGCCTTTCTCACGAGCAGTACTTC. Its translation: CASSLSHEQYF.

This clonotype came up once. The chain has TRBV5-4 and TRBJ2-7; 10 positions match TRBD1. CDR1 and CDR2 (germline): SGHNT, YYREEE (reference sequence). With 4 bases clipped from V and 2 bases from J, the junction kept 3 bases outside the gene matches. The CDR3 has 14 amino acids. The CDR3 spells CASSKDRGTYEQYF. The DNA of the CDR3 is TGTGCCAGCAGCAAGGACAGGGGGACCTACGAGCAGTACTTC.

This clonotype was recorded at least ten times. The chain recombines TRBV29-1 with TRBJ2-2, with unresolved D. The germline CDR1 and CDR2 sequences are SQVTM and ANQGSEA. The CDR3 runs to 12 residues. With 4 bases removed from V and 4 bases from J, the gap between germline ends came to 7 bases. CDR3 DNA: TGCAGCGTTGTGGCCCTCACCGGGGAGCTGTTTTTT. Translating gives CSVVALTGELFF.

This clonotype has a count of ten or more. V is TRBV5-1 and J is TRBJ2-6; D may be TRBD1 or TRBD2 (6 bases each). Trimming removed 4 bases at V and 2 bases at J, with 13 bases between. Germline V gene lookup returns CDR1 SGHRS and CDR2 YFSETQ. This CDR3 contains 16 residues. The CDR3 DNA reads as TGCGCCAGCAGCGTAGGGGGGTCGACTGGGGCCAACGTCCTGACTTTC. Protein product: CASSVGGSTGANVLTF. Based on the CDR3 plus reference TRBV5-1 and TRBJ2-6, the full variable domain is KAGVTQTPRYLIKTRGQQVTLSCSPISGHRSVSWYQQTPGQGLQFLFEYFSETQRNKGNFPGRFSGRQFSNSRSEMNVSTLELGDSALYLCASSVGGSTGANVLTFGAGSRLTVL.

For this clonotype: Possible read error: a much larger clone is one base away. This sequence joins TRBV27 and TRBJ1-5, with D perhaps TRBD1 (5 bases). There are 17 residues in the CDR3. Germline loops: CDR1 MNHEY, CDR2 SMNVEV (reference sequence). V was trimmed by 6 bases and J by 7 bases, leaving 25 bases between them. In DNA form, the CDR3 reads TGTGCCAGCAGCCTCTCCCTCCCGACAGAGGACGAACAGCCCCAGCATTTT. It encodes CASSLSLPTEDEQPQHF.

In its sample, this clonotype was seen a few times. The J gene is TRBJ2-3, the V gene TRBV5-1, with D perhaps TRBD2 (6 bases). The CDR3 has 16 amino acids. V was trimmed by 1 base and J by 3 bases, leaving 15 bases between them. The germline gives CDR1 SGHRS, CDR2 YFSETQ. CDR3 loop: CASSLNAGIGTDTQYF. DNA for the CDR3: TGCGCCAGCAGCTTGAACGCGGGGATTGGAACAGATACGCAGTATTTT.

As to this clonotype: The junction and the germline gene differ at one end; a read error may be behind it. The chain has TRBV9 and TRBJ1-5; 11 bases map to TRBD1. CDR3 size: 15 residues. Germline V lookup: CDR1 SGDLS, CDR2 YYNGEE. In DNA, the CDR3 is TGTGCCATCAGCGTGGGGACAGGGGGTTATCAGCCCCAGCATTTT. Protein sequence: CAISVGTGGYQPQHF.

The table lists this clonotype with a few counts. The chain has TRBV6-4 and TRBJ2-3; perhaps TRBD1 as D (6 bases). Germline CDR1 MRHNA, CDR2 SNTAGT. The CDR3 is 14 residues long. The V end lost 4 bases, the J end lost 14 bases, and 22 bases lay between the germline ends. CDR3 in amino acids: CASSATLTTGLMYF. As DNA, the CDR3 is TGTGCCAGCAGTGCAACCCTGACGACAGGTCTAATGTATTTT.

The chain employs TRBV24-1 and TRBJ2-3; D is possibly TRBD2 (5 bases). The CDR3 totals 17 residues. CDR1 and CDR2 (germline): KGHDR, SFDVKD. V lost 1 base to trimming and J lost 0 bases, with 13 bases between them. The CDR3 DNA sequence: TGTGCCACCAGTGATTTTATAGGCGGGCAGAGCACAGATACGCAGTATTTT. It translates to CATSDFIGGQSTDTQYF.

This chain uses TRBV20-1 with TRBJ2-5; D remains ambiguous. V lost 6 bases and J lost 2, with 10 bases in between. The CDR3 is made up of 12 amino acids. Germline V gene data show CDR1 as DFQATT and CDR2 as SNEGSKA (reference sequence). The CDR3 region is CSANRKQETQYF. The CDR3 coding sequence is TGCAGTGCCAATAGGAAGCAAGAGACCCAGTACTTC.

This clonotype has just a few counts. The rearrangement joins TRBV6-1 to TRBJ2-5; 9 nucleotides match TRBD1. The CDR3 is made up of 17 amino acids. The V and J ends lost 6 bases and 2 bases, in that order; junction bases with no gene match: 13. Looked up from germline, CDR1 is MNHNS and CDR2 is SASEGT. CDR3 region: CASSRRTGEEYQETQYF. In DNA form, the CDR3 reads TGTGCCAGCAGCCGACGGACAGGGGAGGAATATCAAGAGACCCAGTACTTC.

The V and J genes are TRBV13 and TRBJ2-3; perhaps TRBD2 as D (6 bases). Trimming pared 5 bases from V and 3 bases from J, leaving 36 bases between. The CDR3 consists of 22 residues. The germline V gene has CDR1 PRHDT and CDR2 FYEKMQ (reference sequence). The CDR3, as DNA: TGTGCCAGCAGCAACCAGCCCCGTTTTAGTGTGGAGGGCGGGGTTGCTACAGATACGCAGTATTTT. It yields the protein CASSNQPRFSVEGGVATDTQYF.

This clonotype was observed a handful of times. This rearrangement joins TRBV6-2 or TRBV6-3 to TRBJ2-1; D possibly corresponds to TRBD1 (7 bases). This CDR3 is built from 15 residues. Trimming took 2 bases from V and 3 from J, leaving 11 bases between them. CDR1 is MNHEY and CDR2 is SVGEGT in the germline V gene. The CDR3 loop reads CASSYAGQNYNEQFF. DNA for the CDR3: TGTGCCAGCAGTTACGCGGGACAGAACTACAATGAGCAGTTCTTC.

The chain has TRBV5-1 and TRBJ1-1; TRBD1 agrees at 9 bases. The germline V gene has CDR1 SGHRS and CDR2 YFSETQ. The CDR3 covers 13 residues. Trimming took 4 bases from V and 12 from J; bases not matched to a gene: 10. Here the CDR3 DNA reads TGCGCCAGCAGCGGGGGACAGGGAAGGGTAACTTTCTTT. This sequence encodes CASSGGQGRVTFF.

This clonotype was detected only a few times. This chain connects TRBV12-3 or TRBV12-4 to TRBJ2-1; D ambiguous. V was pared by 3 bases and J by 9 bases, with 3 bases between. The CDR3 is 10 residues long. Written as DNA, the CDR3 is TGTGCCAGCAGTTTGGGTGAGCAGTTCTTC. Its protein is CASSLGEQFF.

CDR3 in DNA: TGCAGTGCTAGAGTGGGACTATTCACCGGGGAGCTGTTTTTT. Translation gives CSARVGLFTGELFF. J is TRBJ2-2 and V is TRBV20-1; 7 bases agree with TRBD2. The junction had 3 bases not matched to a gene; V was cut back by 1 base and J by 4 bases. This CDR3 is 14 amino acids long. The germline gives CDR1 DFQATT, CDR2 SNEGSKA (reference sequence).

This clonotype was counted at least ten times. The rearrangement links TRBV7-9 to TRBJ1-2; 7 bases map to TRBD1. The CDR3 spans 17 residues. Per the germline V gene, CDR1 is SEHNR and CDR2 is FQNEAQ (reference sequence). J lost 0 bases, V lost 0 bases, and 7 bases had no gene match. CDR3: CASSLAFGTVANYGYTF. The CDR3 coding sequence is TGTGCCAGCAGCTTAGCCTTCGGGACAGTTGCTAACTATGGCTACACCTTC. The full variable domain, in which reference TRBV7-9 and TRBJ1-2 provide the parts outside the CDR3, is DTGVSQNPRHKITKRGQNVTFRCDPISEHNRLYWYRQTLGQGPEFLTYFQNEAQLEKSRLLSDRFSAERPKGSFSTLEIQRTEQGDSAMYLCASSLAFGTVANYGYTFGSGTRLTVV.

The chain has TRBV27 and TRBJ2-7; D remains unclear. Trimming shortened V by 5 bases and J by 1 base, and 12 bases separated the two germline ends. The CDR3 is 14 amino acids. Germline V gene data show CDR1 as MNHEY and CDR2 as SMNVEV (reference sequence). CDR3 region: CASSVAAGSYEQYF. Written as DNA, the CDR3 is TGTGCCAGCAGTGTAGCCGCAGGATCCTACGAGCAGTACTTC.

The V call is TRBV5-1, the J call TRBJ2-2, with D maybe TRBD1 (6 bases). V was cut by 4 bases and J by 4 bases, with 14 bases left in between. Per the germline V gene, CDR1 is SGHRS and CDR2 is YFSETQ. The CDR3 spans 15 residues. The CDR3 DNA reads TGCGCCAGCAGCAACACAGGGTTGGGCACCGGGGAGCTGTTTTTT. Protein sequence: CASSNTGLGTGELFF.

The chain combines TRBV4-1 with TRBJ2-5, with 12 nucleotides matching TRBD2. The germline V gene has CDR1 MGHRA and CDR2 YSYEKL. The CDR3 spans 17 residues. Trimming took 4 bases from V and 5 from J; bases not matched to a gene: 11. CDR3 nucleotide sequence: TGCGCCAGCAGCCCCATCGGACTAGCGGGGCCGTTGGAGACCCAGTACTTC. Amino acid sequence: CASSPIGLAGPLETQYF.